The 16 T cell receptor beta chains reported below all come from one sample, sequenced in a study of beta chain features in type 1 diabetes. Notes on the study in general: Type 1 diabetes patients had TCRB CDR3s that were shorter (moderately but significantly so) in all four CD4+ subsets.

The entirety of the isolated RNA underwent reverse transcription, so expressed TCRB transcripts were sequenced. Assay: immunoSEQ multiplex PCR; the TCRdb copy retains only in-frame clones and omits some. The data contain hundreds of thousands of clones, about 14% of them seen just once; the ten biggest clones take up 0.03% to 0.04%. Which antigens these TCRs recognize remains unknown. The source material was naive CD4+ T cells from blood. The receptors were gathered from a man aged 18 to 30 with type 1 diabetes.

The sample holds a few counts of this clone. The V call is TRBV7-2, the J call TRBJ1-1, with a weak D call TRBD1 (5 bases). V was clipped by 5 bases and J by 3 bases, with 13 bases between them. This CDR3 has 14 residues. Germline CDR1 and CDR2: SGHTA and FQGNSA. The CDR3 loop reads CASSPYGRDTEAFF. The CDR3 DNA sequence: TGTGCCAGCAGCCCCTACGGCAGGGACACTGAAGCTTTCTTT.

CDR3 in amino acids: CATSRGRQDYSYEQYF. The CDR3 coding sequence is TGTGCCACCAGCAGAGGCCGACAGGACTACTCCTACGAGCAGTACTTC. The J gene is TRBJ2-7, the V gene TRBV15; TRBD1 or TRBD2 may be the D gene (6 bases each). CDR1 is LNHNV and CDR2 is YYDKDF in the germline V gene (reference sequence). V gave up 1 base and J gave up 0 bases, with 13 bases separating them. The CDR3 sequence is 16 residues long.

This chain joins TRBV10-3 and TRBJ1-2; TRBD1 matches at 8 bases. There are 15 residues in the CDR3. V shed 2 bases, J shed 9 bases, and the junction held 11 bases outside the gene matches. The germline CDR1 and CDR2 sequences are ENHRY and SYGVKD. CDR3 loop: CAISEPQQGDRSYTF. For the CDR3, the DNA is TGTGCCATCAGTGAGCCCCAACAGGGGGATCGGAGCTACACCTTC.

This chain links TRBV7-9 with TRBJ1-2, with D tentatively TRBD1 (5 bases). V gave up 3 bases and J gave up 0 bases, with 11 bases separating them. Germline CDR1 and CDR2: SEHNR and FQNEAQ (reference sequence). The CDR3 spans 15 residues. The CDR3 loop is CASSLSSTANYGYTF. The CDR3 DNA follows: TGTGCCAGCAGCTTGTCCTCGACAGCTAACTATGGCTACACCTTC.

This clone was counted a few times. This chain connects TRBV30 to TRBJ2-7; D unresolved. V shed 0 bases and J shed 10 bases, with 13 bases lying between them. Germline V gene lookup returns CDR1 GTSNPN and CDR2 SVGIG (reference sequence). The CDR3 is made up of 12 amino acids. CDR3 sequence: CAWSVRTDLQYF. In DNA, the CDR3 is TGTGCCTGGAGTGTCCGGACCGACCTACAGTACTTC.

This clone was seen a handful of times. This sequence joins TRBV11-2 and TRBJ2-1, with a possible D match to TRBD2 (8 bases). V dropped 5 bases and J dropped 7 bases, with 24 bases sitting between them. This CDR3 contains 17 residues. From germline, CDR1 is SGHAT and CDR2 FQNNGV. The CDR3 loop reads CASSRAPYREGANEQFF. The DNA of the CDR3 is TGTGCCAGCAGCCGAGCCCCCTATCGGGAGGGGGCTAATGAGCAGTTCTTC.

This clone came up a few times. Here the CDR3 DNA reads TGTGCCTGGAGTGTAAGCTGGGGACTCTCCTACGAGCAGTACTTC. Translated, it gives CAWSVSWGLSYEQYF. The genes are TRBV30 and TRBJ2-7; tentative D call: TRBD2 (6 bases). Germline assignment: CDR1 GTSNPN and CDR2 SVGIG (reference sequence). The CDR3 is 15 residues long. The germline V and J ends were trimmed by 0 bases and 0 bases, with 12 bases remaining between them.

This clone occurred a few times. V is TRBV11-1 and J is TRBJ1-1; D perhaps matches TRBD1 (5 bases). The germline V gene has CDR1 SGHAT and CDR2 FQDESV (reference sequence). The CDR3 is made up of 14 amino acids. V gave up 3 bases and J gave up 0 bases, with 8 bases separating them. In DNA form, the CDR3 reads TGTGCCAGCAGCTTCTTGGGGGTGAACACTGAAGCTTTCTTT. It specifies CASSFLGVNTEAFF.

This clone appeared a few times. This rearrangement joins TRBV7-2 to TRBJ2-7; the match to TRBD2 covers 8 bases. Germline lookup yields CDR1 SGHTA and CDR2 FQGNSA. This CDR3 is 14 amino acids long. Trimming took 6 bases from V and 2 from J; bases not matched to a gene: 6. The CDR3 loop is CASRKRESPYEQYF. The CDR3 coding sequence is TGTGCCAGCAGGAAGCGGGAGTCCCCCTACGAGCAGTACTTC.

The sample holds a few counts of this clone. V gene TRBV30 combines with J gene TRBJ2-3, with D possibly called TRBD1 or TRBD2 (5 bases each). Germline-derived CDR1 and CDR2 are GTSNPN and SVGIG (reference sequence). The V and J ends lost 1 base and 7 bases respectively, with 18 bases between them. CDR3 size: 15 residues. CDR3: CAWSGGSSRSHTQYF. DNA for the CDR3: TGTGCCTGGAGTGGGGGGTCCTCCCGAAGCCATACGCAGTATTTT.

V usage is TRBV25-1 and J usage is TRBJ1-2; TRBD1 is a possible D gene (5 bases). This CDR3 has 18 amino acids. Germline V gives CDR1 MGHDK, CDR2 SYGVNS. The germline V and J ends were trimmed by 1 base and 5 bases, with 23 bases remaining between them. The CDR3 protein is CASSELSTGGSDRYGYTF. CDR3 sequence (DNA): TGTGCCAGCAGTGAATTGAGTACGGGGGGGTCCGACCGGTATGGCTACACCTTC.

The CDR3 here is CASSYGRALGYNEQFF. CDR3 bases: TGTGCCAGCAGTTACGGCCGGGCTTTGGGATACAATGAGCAGTTCTTC. This rearrangement joins TRBV6-5 to TRBJ2-1; unclear D gene. The CDR3 runs 16 residues. Germline V lookup: CDR1 MNHEY, CDR2 SVGAGI. Trimming left V 2 bases short and J 4 bases short, with 15 bases between.

The V call is TRBV10-3, the J call TRBJ1-5; 9 nucleotides align to TRBD1. Germline CDR1 ENHRY, CDR2 SYGVKD. The CDR3 length is 15 residues. The J segment lost 5 bases and the V segment lost 6 bases, leaving 8 bases of the junction unmatched. The CDR3 DNA follows: TGTGCCATCAGCAGGGACGGGACAGGGTATCAGCCCCAGCATTTT. This encodes CAISRDGTGYQPQHF.

V and J are TRBV7-9 and TRBJ1-5, with a weak D call TRBD1 (5 bases). The CDR3 has 16 amino acids. Germline CDR1 reads SEHNR; CDR2 reads FQNEAQ (reference sequence). The ends were cut back, 4 bases at V and 9 bases at J, with 22 bases in the middle. Written as DNA, the CDR3 is TGTGCCAGCAGCTCTCCCAGGGCGGGCCCATTGTGGCCCCAGCATTTT. It encodes CASSSPRAGPLWPQHF. The full variable domain, with the rest looked up from reference TRBV7-9 and TRBJ1-5, is DTGVSQNPRHKITKRGQNVTFRCDPISEHNRLYWYRQTLGQGPEFLTYFQNEAQLEKSRLLSDRFSAERPKGSFSTLEIQRTEQGDSAMYLCASSSPRAGPLWPQHFGDGTRLSIL.

The chain has TRBV18 and TRBJ1-2; D possibly corresponds to TRBD1 (6 bases). Deletions cut 4 bases from V and 6 bases from J, with 9 bases between. The CDR3 totals 12 residues. Per the germline V gene, CDR1 is KGHSH and CDR2 is LQKENI. The CDR3 DNA follows: TGTGCCAGCTCACTTGGACAGAATGGCTACACCTTC. This codes for CASSLGQNGYTF.

In this sample, this clone turned up a few times. The same CDR3 also results from other DNA sequences found in this sample. The chain has TRBV9 and TRBJ2-3, with TRBD2 identical over 12 bases. The germline V gene encodes CDR1 SGDLS and CDR2 YYNGEE. V was clipped by 3 bases and J by 1 base; unmatched bases: 3. CDR3 length: 16 residues. CDR3 protein: CASSASSGGGTDTQYF. In DNA form, the CDR3 reads TGTGCCAGCAGCGCCTCTAGCGGGGGGGGCACAGATACGCAGTATTTT.